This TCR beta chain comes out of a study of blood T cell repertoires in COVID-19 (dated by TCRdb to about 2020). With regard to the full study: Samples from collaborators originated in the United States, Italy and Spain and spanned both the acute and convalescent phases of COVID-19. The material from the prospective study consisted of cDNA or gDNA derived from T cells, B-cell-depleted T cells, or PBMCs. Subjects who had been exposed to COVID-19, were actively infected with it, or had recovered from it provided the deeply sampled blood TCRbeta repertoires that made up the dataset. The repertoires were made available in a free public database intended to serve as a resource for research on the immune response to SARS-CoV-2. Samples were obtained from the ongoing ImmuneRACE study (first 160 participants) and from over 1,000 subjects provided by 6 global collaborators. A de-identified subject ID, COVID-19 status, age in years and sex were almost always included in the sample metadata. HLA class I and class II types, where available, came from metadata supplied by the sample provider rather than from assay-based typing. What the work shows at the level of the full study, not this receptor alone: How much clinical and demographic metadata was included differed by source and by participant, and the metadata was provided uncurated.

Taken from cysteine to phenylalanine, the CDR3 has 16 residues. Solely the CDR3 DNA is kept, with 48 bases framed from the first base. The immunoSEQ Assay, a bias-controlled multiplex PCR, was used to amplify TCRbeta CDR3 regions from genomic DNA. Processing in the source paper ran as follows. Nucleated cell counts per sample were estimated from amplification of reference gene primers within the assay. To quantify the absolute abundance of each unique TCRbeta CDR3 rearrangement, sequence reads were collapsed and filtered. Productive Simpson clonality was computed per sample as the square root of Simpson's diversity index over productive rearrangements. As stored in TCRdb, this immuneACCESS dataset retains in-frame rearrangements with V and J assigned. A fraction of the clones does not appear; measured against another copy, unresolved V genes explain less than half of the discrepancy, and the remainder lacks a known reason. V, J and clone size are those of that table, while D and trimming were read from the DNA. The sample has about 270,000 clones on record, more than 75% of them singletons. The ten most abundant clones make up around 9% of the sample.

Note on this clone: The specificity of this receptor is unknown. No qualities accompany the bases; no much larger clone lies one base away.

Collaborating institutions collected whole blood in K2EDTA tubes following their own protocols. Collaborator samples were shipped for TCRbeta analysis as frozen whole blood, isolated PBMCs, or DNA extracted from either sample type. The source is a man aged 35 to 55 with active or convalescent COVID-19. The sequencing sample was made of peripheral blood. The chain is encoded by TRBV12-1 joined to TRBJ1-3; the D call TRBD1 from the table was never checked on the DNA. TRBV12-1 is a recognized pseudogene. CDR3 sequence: CASSRGQGASGNTIYF. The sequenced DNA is TGTGCCAGCAGCCGGGGACAGGGGGCTTCGGGAAACACCATATATTTT.